This T cell receptor (beta chain) stems from a study of T cell responses to AZD1222 COVID-19 vaccine. The data were produced by immunoSEQ multiplex PCR, yet TCRdb's version contains in-frame clones alone and is incomplete. The table records 15,000 to 19,000 clones, roughly 90% of them present only once. Study-level results: Close to half of all spike-specific TCRs reportedly target regions of the variants that are unmutated.

After removal of 3 bases from V and 5 bases from J, the junction contained 10 bases not matched to a gene. This CDR3 region has 16 residues. Germline lookup yields CDR1 SGHNT and CDR2 YYREEE (reference sequence). Remarks on this clone: Its antigen remains unidentified.

This chain links TRBV5-4 with TRBJ2-5; TRBD2 aligns across 10 bases. This clonotype was obtained from an adult who received the AZD1222 COVID-19 vaccine. Sequencing was performed on peripheral blood, taken 28 days after the second AZD1222 dose. The CDR3 nucleotides read TGTGCCAGCAGCTCTAGCGGGAGACCTGTAAGGGAGACCCAGTACTTC. Translating it yields CASSSSGRPVRETQYF.